This TCR beta chain stems from a study of blood T cells in healthy people across ages (dated by TCRdb to the mid-2010s). For the study in its entirety: Template switching captured roughly one uniquely barcoded TCR beta cDNA molecule per two T cells in model experiments. Donors were grouped into four age groups: young (average 16 years), middle-aged (around 39), aged (around 66) and long-lived (82). Age-related changes in TCR beta repertoire diversity were measured in the study by deep sequencing normalized with unique cDNA molecular identifiers. For two donors (one aged 18 to 29 and one aged 80 or older), the study analyzed two additional independent replicas of 1 million unique cDNA reads from the same blood draw. General conclusions and limits of the study: Observed TCR beta diversity per million T cells fell roughly linearly with age, and a significant reduction was already apparent by age around 36. Donor CMV infection status was unknown, potentially confounding age-related changes in expanded clonotypes. A strong correlation was found between observed TCR beta diversity and the percentage of naive T cells measured by flow cytometry. Bulk unsorted PBMC profiling prevented conclusive comparison of naive and antigen-experienced compartments. The long-lived group showed more naive CD4+ T cells, fewer expanded clones and increased TCR diversity than the aged group, suggesting age selection. Estimates of total diversity from one million sequenced T cells were regarded as lower bounds and underestimates.

The library was obtained by 5' RACE. Sequencing was performed on an Illumina HiSeq 2500. A second roughly 6 to 12 cycle PCR used a sample-barcoded 5' primer and a J-beta primer mix. Each TCR beta cDNA molecule received a unique molecular identifier from a template-switch 5' adaptor carrying 12 random nucleotides. Each sample yielded at least 3 million CDR3-containing paired-end reads. The Mint cDNA synthesis kit, primed by a TRBC-specific oligonucleotide, was used to synthesize first-strand cDNA from all RNA. All cDNA was treated with uracil-DNA glycosylase and then went through a first 18-cycle PCR with the universal primers M1SS and BC2_uni_R. The paper's data handling went like this. Normalization of each sample was performed by random selection of 1 million high-quality reads, each carrying a distinct molecular identifier. Reads with shared molecular identifiers were discarded instead of being binned into consensus sequences. CDR3 identification, clonotype clustering and error correction used MiTCR with a Q25 quality threshold and the strictest error-elimination algorithm. Lower-bound total TCR beta diversity was estimated with a nonparametric unseen species model using Euler transformation. TCRdb reanalyzed the raw reads on its own, using fastp at Q25 for trimming and MiXCR for clone calling, and kept in-frame beta chains. Every CDR3 protein is listed once, alongside the most common genes and DNA of its rows. For this entry, the V and J calls and clone size follow TCRdb and not the study's own pipeline. The sample table records about 540,000 distinct CDR3 sequences; approximately 25% of these occur just once. The ten largest clones add up to around 10% of the sample.

To note about this clonotype: Its cognate antigen has yet to be identified. There are no base qualities to consult, and no much larger clone falls within one base.

The donors were 40 or so Caucasian individuals from Russia, aged roughly 6 to 100 years, who were systemically healthy. Each donor gave approximately 10 milliliters of peripheral blood, collected into EDTA-treated Vacutainer tubes. PBMCs were isolated by Ficoll-Paque density-gradient centrifugation, with at least 6 million obtained per sample. Trizol reagent was used to extract total RNA from the PBMCs, yielding at least 5 micrograms per sample. Naive CD45RAhigh/CD27high T cell percentages were measured by flow cytometry on a PBMC aliquot from every donor. The germline ends are 17 bases apart after V is trimmed by 0 bases and J by 8 bases. CDR1 and CDR2 (SGDLS, YYNGEE) derive from the germline V gene. Taken from cysteine to phenylalanine, the CDR3 has 15 residues. Just CDR3 DNA is preserved here, 45 bases in frame from base 1. The same sample was also used in a study of T cells of mothers and their children. As described in the second report: Donors were nine systemically healthy Caucasian individuals: three mothers and their six children. cDNA synthesis used all of the extracted RNA, with 1.5 ug of RNA in each 15 ul reaction. Sample barcodes and 2-4 random nucleotides were added via the M1S primer in the second PCR. Over 9.5 million TCR beta CDR3 reads were obtained for each mother, and approximately 2.9 million reads were obtained for each child. TCR recombination output is similarly shaped by thymic selection in related and unrelated pairs, with a minor effect exerted by inherited differences. Normalized repertoire overlap was always found to be slightly, but never significantly, higher in related mother-child pairs than in unrelated mother-child pairs. No persistent microchimeric T cell clones were found, with a detection sensitivity of roughly 99 clones per million clonotypes. Deep NGS was used in the study to compare the TCR beta repertoires of mothers and children and to look for features that separate related mother-child pairs from unrelated individuals. The mean age was about 37 +/- 4 years for the mothers and about 12 +/- 4 years for the children. After adapter ligation with NEBNext reagents, the libraries were sequenced on Illumina HiSeq 2000 with 100+100 nt paired-end reads. To prevent cross-contamination, the mother and child libraries were prepared one month apart and sequenced in separate runs. Between about 500,000 and 2,100,000 distinct TCR beta clonotypes were identified per donor. Naive TCR beta clonotypes were estimated from low-frequency clonotypes matched to each donor's FACS-determined naive share, without sorting.

The sample taken for sequencing was blood. This clonotype was obtained from a boy younger than 18 in good health. This chain joins TRBV9 to TRBJ1-2; a tentative D match to TRBD1 spans 6 bases. The CDR3 amino acid sequence is: CASSVGKSRGTGYTF. The DNA sequence is TGTGCCAGCAGCGTAGGGAAGAGCAGGGGCACAGGCTACACCTTC.